This T cell receptor beta chain was obtained from a study of response to subunit inactivated influenza vaccine. TCRdb processed the RT-PCR reads anew with MiXCR; each CDR3 protein has one entry. This sample has roughly 500,000 distinct CDR3 sequences, with under 30% found just once. This CDR3 region has 18 residues. Germline CDR1 ENHRY, CDR2 SYGVKD. The V gene end was trimmed by 3 bases and the J gene end by 3 bases; junction bases not matched to a gene: 15. This clonotype came up many times. These records were also assigned to another study, of T cells expressing NK-cell markers. That source reports: The authors generated TCR beta cDNA through 5'RACE template switching with UMIs. More than 5 of the donors carried dominant NKG2C+ clonotypes that took up about 1.0-7.0% of their CD8+ T cells. Among four donors, these clonotypes also ranked first in the CD3+CD56-NKG2C+ fraction.

This sequence joins TRBV10-3 and TRBJ2-7, with TRBD1 matching 9 bases. The sample in question was CD4+ T cells sorted from PBMCs, obtained about 13 days after vaccination. The receptor was derived from a man aged 45-60 years who received an inactivated influenza vaccine. This CDR3 reads CAISDSDRGMGRIYEQYF. The CDR3 coding sequence is TGTGCCATCAGTGATTCGGACAGGGGAATGGGGCGAATCTACGAGCAGTACTTC.